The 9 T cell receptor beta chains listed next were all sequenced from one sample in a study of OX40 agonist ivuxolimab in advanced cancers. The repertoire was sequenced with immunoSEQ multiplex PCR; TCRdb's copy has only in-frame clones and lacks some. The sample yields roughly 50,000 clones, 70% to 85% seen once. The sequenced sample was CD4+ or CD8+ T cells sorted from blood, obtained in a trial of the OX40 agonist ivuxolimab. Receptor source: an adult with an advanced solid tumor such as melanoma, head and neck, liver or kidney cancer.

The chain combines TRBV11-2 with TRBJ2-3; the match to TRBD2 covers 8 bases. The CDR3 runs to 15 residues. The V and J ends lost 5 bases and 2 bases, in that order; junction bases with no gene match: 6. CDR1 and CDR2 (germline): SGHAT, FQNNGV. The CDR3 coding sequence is TGTGCCAGCAGCCCAAGGACTAGCCCCACAGATACGCAGTATTTT. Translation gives CASSPRTSPTDTQYF.

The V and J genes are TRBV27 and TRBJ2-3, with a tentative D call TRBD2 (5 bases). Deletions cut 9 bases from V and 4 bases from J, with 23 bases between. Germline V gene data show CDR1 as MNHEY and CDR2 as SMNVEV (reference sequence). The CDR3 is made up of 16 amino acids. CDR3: CASSMEASRWADTQYF. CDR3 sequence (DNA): TGTGCCAGTTCAATGGAGGCGTCACGATGGGCAGATACGCAGTATTTT.

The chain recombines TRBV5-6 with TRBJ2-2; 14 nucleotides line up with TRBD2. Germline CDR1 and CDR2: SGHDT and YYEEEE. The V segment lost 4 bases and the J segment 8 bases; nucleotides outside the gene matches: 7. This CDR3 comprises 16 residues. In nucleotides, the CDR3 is TGTGCCAGCAGCCCGTCGACTAGCGGGGGGGCTGGGGAGCTGTTTTTT. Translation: CASSPSTSGGAGELFF.

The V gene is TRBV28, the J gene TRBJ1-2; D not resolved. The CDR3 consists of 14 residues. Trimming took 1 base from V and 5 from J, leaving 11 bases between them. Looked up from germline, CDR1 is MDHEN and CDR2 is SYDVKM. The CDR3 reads CASSLSFQVYGYTF. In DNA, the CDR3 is TGTGCCAGCAGTTTATCGTTTCAGGTTTATGGCTACACCTTC.

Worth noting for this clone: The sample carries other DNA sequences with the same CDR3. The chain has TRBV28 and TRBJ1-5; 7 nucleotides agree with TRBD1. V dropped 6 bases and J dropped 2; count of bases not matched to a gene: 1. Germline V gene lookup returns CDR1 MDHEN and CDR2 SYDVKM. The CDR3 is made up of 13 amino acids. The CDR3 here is CASSGTGNQPQHF. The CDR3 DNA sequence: TGTGCCAGCAGCGGGACAGGCAATCAGCCCCAGCATTTT.

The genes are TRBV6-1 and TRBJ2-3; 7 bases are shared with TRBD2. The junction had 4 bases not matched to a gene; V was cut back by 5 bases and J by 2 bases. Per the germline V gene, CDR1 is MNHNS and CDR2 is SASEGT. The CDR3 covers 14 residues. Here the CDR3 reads CASSLRGDTDTQYF. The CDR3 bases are TGTGCCAGCAGTCTCCGGGGGGACACAGATACGCAGTATTTT.

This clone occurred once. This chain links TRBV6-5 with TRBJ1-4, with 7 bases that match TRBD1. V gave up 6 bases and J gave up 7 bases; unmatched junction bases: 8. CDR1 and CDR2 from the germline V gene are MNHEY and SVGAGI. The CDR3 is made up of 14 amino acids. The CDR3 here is CASSQTGSGEKLFF. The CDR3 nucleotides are TGTGCCAGCAGCCAGACAGGGTCGGGTGAAAAACTGTTTTTT.

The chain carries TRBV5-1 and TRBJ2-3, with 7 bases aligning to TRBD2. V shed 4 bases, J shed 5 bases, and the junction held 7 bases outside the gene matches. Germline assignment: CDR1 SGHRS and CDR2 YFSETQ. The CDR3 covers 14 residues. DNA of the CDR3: TGCGCCAGCAGCCCCGGGGGGTCGAAAGATACGCAGTATTTT. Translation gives CASSPGGSKDTQYF. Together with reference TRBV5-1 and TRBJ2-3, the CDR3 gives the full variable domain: KAGVTQTPRYLIKTRGQQVTLSCSPISGHRSVSWYQQTPGQGLQFLFEYFSETQRNKGNFPGRFSGRQFSNSRSEMNVSTLELGDSALYLCASSPGGSKDTQYFGPGTRLTVL.

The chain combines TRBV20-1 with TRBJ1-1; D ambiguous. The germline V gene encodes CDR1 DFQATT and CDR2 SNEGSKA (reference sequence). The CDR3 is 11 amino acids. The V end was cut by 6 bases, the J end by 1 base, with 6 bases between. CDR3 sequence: CSAGRNTEAFF. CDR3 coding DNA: TGCAGTGCCGGTAGGAACACTGAAGCTTTCTTT.